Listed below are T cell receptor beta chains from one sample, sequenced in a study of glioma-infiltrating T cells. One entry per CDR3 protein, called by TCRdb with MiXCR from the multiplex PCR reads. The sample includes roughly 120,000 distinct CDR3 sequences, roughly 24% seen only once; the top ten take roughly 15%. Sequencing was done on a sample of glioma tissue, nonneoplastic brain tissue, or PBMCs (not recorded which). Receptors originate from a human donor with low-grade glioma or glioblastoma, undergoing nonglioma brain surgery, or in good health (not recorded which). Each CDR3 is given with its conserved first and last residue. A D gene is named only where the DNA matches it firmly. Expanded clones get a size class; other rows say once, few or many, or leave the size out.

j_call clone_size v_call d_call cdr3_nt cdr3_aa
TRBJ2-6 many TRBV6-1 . TGTGCCAGCAGGGACAGCCCTTCTGGGGCCAACGTCCTGACTTTC CASRDSPSGANVLTF
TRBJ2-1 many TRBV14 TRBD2 TGTGCCAGCAGCGGGACTAGCGCCGGGAATGAGCAGTTCTTC CASSGTSAGNEQFF
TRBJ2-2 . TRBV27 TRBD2 TGTGCCAGCGGTTTAGGCGGGGGGGGGGAGCTGTTTTTT CASGLGGGGELFF
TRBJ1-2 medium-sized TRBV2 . TGTGCCAGCAGTGACATGGCAGAAAGCTATGGCTACACCTTC CASSDMAESYGYTF
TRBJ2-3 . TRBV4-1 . TGCGCCAGCAGCCAAGTGCTAACCGTGGAGGAGGACGCGCAGTATTTT CASSQVLTVEEDAQYF
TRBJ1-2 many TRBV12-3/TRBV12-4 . TGTGCCAGCAGTTTCCAGGACAGAGAACTCTATGGCTACACCTTC CASSFQDRELYGYTF
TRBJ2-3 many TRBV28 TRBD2 TGTGCCAGCAGTCCATACACTAGCGGGACAAGAGATACGCAGTATTTT CASSPYTSGTRDTQYF
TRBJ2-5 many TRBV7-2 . TGTGCCAGCAGCTTTCAAGGAGGGAGTCGGGAGACCCAGTACTTC CASSFQGGSRETQYF
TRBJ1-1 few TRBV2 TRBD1 TGTGCCAGCAGCAGGGACAGGGTCTCTGAAGCTTTCTTT CASSRDRVSEAFF
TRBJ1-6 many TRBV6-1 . TGTGCCAGCAGTCGAGAAATCTCCTATTCCTCACCCCTCCACTTT CASSREISYSSPLHF
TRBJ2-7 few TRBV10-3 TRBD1 TGTGCCATCAGGGATCAGGGGGCCCCCTACGAGCAGTACTTC CAIRDQGAPYEQYF
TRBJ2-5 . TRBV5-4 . TGTGCCAGCAGACCGGGGTTTAGGGAGACCCAGTACTTC CASRPGFRETQYF
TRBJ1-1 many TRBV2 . TGTGCCAGCCGGTCGAATCCTAACACTGAAGCTTTCTTT CASRSNPNTEAFF
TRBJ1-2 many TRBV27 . TGTGCCAGCAGCTTGGATCCTAACTATGGCTACACCTTC CASSLDPNYGYTF
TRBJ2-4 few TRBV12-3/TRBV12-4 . TGTGCCAGCACCCTGGACAGTCCCATGGTCAACATTCAGTACTTC CASTLDSPMVNIQYF
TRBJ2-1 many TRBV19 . TGTGCCAGTTTATCAGTCAGTTACAATGAGCAGTTCTTC CASLSVSYNEQFF
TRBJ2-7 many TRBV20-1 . TGCAGTGCCACACCATACTACGAGCAGTACTTC CSATPYYEQYF
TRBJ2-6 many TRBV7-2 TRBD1 TGTGCCAGCAGAACCGGGACAGGAAACTCTGGGGCCAACGTCCTGACTTTC CASRTGTGNSGANVLTF
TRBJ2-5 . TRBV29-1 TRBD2 TGCAGCGTGGGACTAGCGGAGAGTTCGCAAGAGACCCAGTACTTC CSVGLAESSQETQYF
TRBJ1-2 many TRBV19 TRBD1 TGTGCCAGTAGTCCGTGGACAGGGGGACTCTATGGCTACACCTTC CASSPWTGGLYGYTF
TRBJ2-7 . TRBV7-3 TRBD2 TGTGCCAGCAGCCCGCGGGGGGGAACCTACGAGCAGTACTTC CASSPRGGTYEQYF
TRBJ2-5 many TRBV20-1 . TGCAGTGCTAGCGGCAAAGAGACCCAGTACTTC CSASGKETQYF
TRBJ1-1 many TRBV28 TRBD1 TGTGCCAGCAGTCTGGACAGGGGGCGGACTTTCTTT CASSLDRGRTFF
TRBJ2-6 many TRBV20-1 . TGCAGTGCTAGAGATGGAGGGACTGGGGCCAACGTCCTGACTTTC CSARDGGTGANVLTF
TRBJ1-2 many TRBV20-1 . TGCAGTGCCGGCCGCACAGATGGAAACTATGGCTACACCTTC CSAGRTDGNYGYTF
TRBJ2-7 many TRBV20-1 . TGCAGTGCTAGGTATCCCTATGGGGGCAGTAGGAGCGAGCAGTACTTC CSARYPYGGSRSEQYF
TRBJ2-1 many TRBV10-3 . TGTGCCATCAGTGACTCGGTCAGCTCCTACAATGAGCAGTTCTTC CAISDSVSSYNEQFF
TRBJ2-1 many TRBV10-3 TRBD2 TGTGCCATCAATCTAGCGGGAGGGCCATACAATGAGCAGTTCTTC CAINLAGGPYNEQFF
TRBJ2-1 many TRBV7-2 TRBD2 TGTGCCAGCAGCTTGGACCCCGGGACTAGCATTATAAATGAGCAGTTCTTC CASSLDPGTSIINEQFF
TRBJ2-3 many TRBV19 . TGTGCCAGTAGCGACAGGGCGGGATTGGATACGCAGTATTTT CASSDRAGLDTQYF
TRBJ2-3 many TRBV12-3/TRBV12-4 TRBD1 TGTGCCAGCAGTCCCAGGACAGGGGGGACGGCAGATACGCAGTATTTT CASSPRTGGTADTQYF
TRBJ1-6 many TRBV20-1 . TGCAGTGCTAGAGATGCCCGCGGGAGTTTTAATTCACCCCTCCACTTT CSARDARGSFNSPLHF
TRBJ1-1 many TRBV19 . TGTGCCAGTAGCCCGGAGGCTGAAGCTTTCTTT CASSPEAEAFF